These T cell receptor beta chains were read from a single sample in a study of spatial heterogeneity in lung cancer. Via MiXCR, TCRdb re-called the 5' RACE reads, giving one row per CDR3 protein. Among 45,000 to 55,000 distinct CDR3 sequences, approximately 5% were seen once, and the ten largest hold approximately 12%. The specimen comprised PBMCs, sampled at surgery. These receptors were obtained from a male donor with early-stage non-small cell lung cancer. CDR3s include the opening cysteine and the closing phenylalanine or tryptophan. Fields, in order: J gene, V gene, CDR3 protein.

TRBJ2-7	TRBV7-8	CASSFRVSYEQYF
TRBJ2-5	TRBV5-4	CASSLQGLETQYF
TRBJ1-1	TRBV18	CASSPRQNTEAFF
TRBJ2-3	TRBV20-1	CSAPGPGTDTQYF
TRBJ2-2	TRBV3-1	CASSQDAGLAGESGELFF
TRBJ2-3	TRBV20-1	CSANTYSGGKADTQYF
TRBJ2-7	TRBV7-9	CASSLVAGGPGEQYF
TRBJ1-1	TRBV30	CAWSVLSKGAGTEAFF
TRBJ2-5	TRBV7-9	CASSPRPGGAGMETQYF
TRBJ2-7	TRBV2	CASTGTGVEQYF
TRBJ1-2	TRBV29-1	CSVGGTGLRGYTF
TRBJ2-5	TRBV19	CASSIGAGGLTETQYF
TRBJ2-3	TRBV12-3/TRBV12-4	CASSLRSDSLGVDTQYF
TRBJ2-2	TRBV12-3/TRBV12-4	CASRVQGSGELFF
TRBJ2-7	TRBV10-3	CAISESETSSYF
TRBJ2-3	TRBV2	CASRGSGADTQYF
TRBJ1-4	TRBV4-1	CASSRQPYRGNEKLFF
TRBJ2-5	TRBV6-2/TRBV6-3	CASSYAGRVDQETQYF
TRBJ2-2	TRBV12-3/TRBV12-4	CASSLAAGTSRTGELFF
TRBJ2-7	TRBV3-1	CASSQGEIYEQYF
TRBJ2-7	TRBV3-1	CASSQEGRIVNEQYF
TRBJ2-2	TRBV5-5	CASSLAVVTGELFF
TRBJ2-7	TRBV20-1	CSDRLAGWSEQYF
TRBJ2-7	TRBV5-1	CASSPDPATYEQYF